Listed below are T cell receptor beta chains from one sample, sequenced in a study of OX40 agonist ivuxolimab in advanced cancers. Some clones are missing from TCRdb's copy, which holds only in-frame ones; the method was immunoSEQ multiplex PCR. The repertoire holds 58,000 or so clones, with over 80% as singletons. This sample comprised CD4+ or CD8+ T cells sorted from blood, obtained in a trial of the OX40 agonist ivuxolimab. These receptors came from an adult with an advanced solid tumor such as melanoma, head and neck, liver or kidney cancer. Both conserved end residues are trimmed from each CDR3. The order of the fields is V gene, J gene, CDR3 protein.

TRBV2	TRBJ1-2	ASRGGSIGYGYT
TRBV9	TRBJ2-2	ASSFAIGRNTGELF
TRBV15	TRBJ2-5	ATSKKVPGLAGTEETQY
TRBV28	TRBJ2-7	ASSFMVSEQY
TRBV18	TRBJ1-3	ASSPSGRDSGNTIY
TRBV19	TRBJ1-1	ASRRIVDTEAF
TRBV2	TRBJ2-1	ASRRSASSYNEQF
TRBV18	TRBJ2-7	ASSPPDRGDNEQY
TRBV7-7	TRBJ2-5	ASSSRVGETQY
TRBV6-5	TRBJ1-5	ASSYSRYSNQPQH
TRBV7-7	TRBJ2-2	ASSPDYLGGELF
TRBV2	TRBJ2-1	ASLPGDSYNEQF
TRBV29-1	-	SVGGQGQF
TRBV6-5	TRBJ1-4	ASSHLSGLLEKLF
TRBV7-9	TRBJ2-2	ASRPTGGTGELF
TRBV9	TRBJ1-2	ASSASPQKGYGDGYT
TRBV2	TRBJ2-1	ASSGGLAGVLTYNEQF
TRBV5-4	TRBJ2-5	ASSLGQGETQY
TRBV9	TRBJ1-2	ASQGRYGYT
TRBV7-2	TRBJ2-7	ASSLVQGAREQY
TRBV7-2	TRBJ1-2	ASSKGYLNYGYT